The present T cell receptor (beta chain) was sequenced within a study of shared clonotypes between healthy human individuals. Study-wide results and caveats: On the whole, naive subsets had larger estimated richness than memory subsets had. The researchers took only blood, and tissue repertoires probably look different.

As concerns this clone: Antigen: not known.

The trim removed 6 bases at V and 8 bases at J, leaving 5 bases unmatched. CDR1 MNHNY and CDR2 SVGAGI come from the germline V gene (reference sequence). The CDR3 runs 12 residues. Selected positively for CCR7 and CD45RO-negative, naive CD8 cells excluded terminally differentiated effector memory CD45RA+ cells. In the sorted-subset replicate PCRs, roughly 210 ng DNA, tens of thousands of T cell genomes, was used. Profiling relied on immunoSEQ multiplex PCR, and the TCRdb table lists in-frame clones only, not all of them. Of millions of clones in the sample, about 94% were seen once. This chain connects TRBV6-6 to TRBJ1-1, with 8 bases that match TRBD1. This TCR was sampled from a man aged 18-30 years in good health. Sequencing was done on a sample of naive CD8+ T cells sorted from blood. CDR3 in DNA: TGTGCCAGCAGGCCCACAGGGGGGGAAGCTTTCTTT. Protein sequence: CASRPTGGEAFF.